This T cell receptor (beta chain) was observed in a study of blood T cell repertoires in COVID-19. Study-level information: Acute and convalescent COVID-19 specimens originated in the United States, Italy and Spain. T cells, B-cell-depleted T cells, or PBMCs supplied cDNA or gDNA.

Participant-given clinical history determined each cohort assignment. Per the authors' pipeline: Estimated nucleated cell counts came from reference gene primer amplification. The assay was immunoSEQ multiplex PCR, and TCRdb's table has in-frame clones only and misses some. The V and J calls and clone size were taken over from that table, and D and trimming were inferred from the DNA. The sample yields 200,000 to 300,000 clones, approximately 89% seen once. This clone has just one count. Specimen: PBMCs or T cells enriched from blood (not recorded which). The TCR sequence derives from a woman in her 30s with acute COVID-19.

CDR3 DNA sequence: TGCAGCGCCTCACTAGTGGACGGGGAGCTGTTTTTT. Its protein product is CSASLVDGELFF. The V gene is TRBV29-1, the J gene TRBJ2-2; maybe TRBD2 (5 bases). The CDR3 loop spans 12 amino acids. Deletions cut 7 bases from V and 7 bases from J, with 13 bases between. Germline loops: CDR1 SQVTM, CDR2 ANQGSEA.